This T cell receptor (beta chain) derives from a study of OX40 agonist ivuxolimab in advanced cancers. Study background: Anti-PD-1, anti-PD-L1 or anti-CTLA-4 therapy given earlier was allowed, and 40% had some. Three patients, one with hepatocellular carcinoma and two with cutaneous melanoma, responded partially. Study outcomes and limitations: Clonal expansion was seen in CD4+ and CD8+ blood T cells by week 6 at 0.1 to 3.0 mg/kg.

As to this clone: The antigen remains unidentified.

CDR1 MGHRA and CDR2 YSYEKL come from the germline V gene. V lost 0 bases, J lost 1 base, and 11 bases lay in between. This CDR3 is 16 amino acids long. TCRdb's table, derived via immunoSEQ multiplex PCR, lists solely in-frame clones and lacks some. The table has 25,000 to 35,000 clones, about 86% seen once; the top ten hold approximately 28%. Patients were ruled out by autoimmune disease history or systemic immunosuppression. The receptor was derived from an adult with an advanced solid tumor such as melanoma, head and neck, liver or kidney cancer. The source was CD4+ or CD8+ T cells sorted from blood, collected in a trial of the OX40 agonist ivuxolimab. The J gene is TRBJ2-3, the V gene TRBV4-1, with D possibly TRBD2 on 5 matching bases. The CDR3 sequence is CASSQDFGVGTDTQYF. The CDR3 DNA reads TGCGCCAGCAGCCAAGATTTCGGGGTTGGCACAGATACGCAGTATTTT.